Reported below is one T cell receptor (beta chain). What it binds is unknown. Trimming took 2 bases from V and 5 from J, leaving 9 bases between them. Germline CDR1 and CDR2: MNHNS and SASEGT. This CDR3 region has 13 residues. This entry comes from a study of T cells in localized non-small cell lung cancer. Study-wide results and caveats: The study found T cell clonality highest in uninvolved adjacent lung, above tumor. There were a median around 59 of the top 100 tumor clones appearing in adjacent lung.

The repertoire was sequenced with immunoSEQ multiplex PCR; TCRdb's copy has only in-frame clones and lacks some. The sample holds about 78,000 clones, around four fifths seen once. This TCR came from a man aged 40-75 years with stage I lung adenocarcinoma. The specimen comprised peripheral blood, sampled before any cancer treatment. The chain links TRBV6-1 to TRBJ2-5, with a weak D call TRBD1 (5 bases). This CDR3 reads CASSEQAGETQYF. The CDR3 bases are TGTGCCAGCAGTGAACAAGCAGGGGAGACCCAGTACTTC.